This T cell receptor (beta chain) comes out of a study of shared clonotypes between healthy human individuals. Details on this clone: This same CDR3 is encoded by further DNA sequences in the sample.

On sorted subsets, replicate PCRs used 150 to 250 ng DNA, or about 30,000 T cell genomes. Clones were sequenced by immunoSEQ multiplex PCR, and TCRdb holds only the in-frame ones, with some missing. Of a few million clones listed, roughly 93% are singletons. Germline V CDR1 and CDR2: SGHDN, FVKESK. There are 14 residues in the CDR3. The germline V and J ends were trimmed by 4 bases and 3 bases, with 10 bases remaining between them. The sample consisted of naive CD4+ T cells from PBMCs. The subset is: CD45RA+ positively selected. This clonotype was sampled from a man in his late teens or twenties in good health. Some clones in this sample may be carry-over from other donors' samples. The rearrangement links TRBV14 to TRBJ2-1; D possibly corresponds to TRBD1 (5 bases). CDR3 nucleotide sequence: TGTGCCAGCAGCCCCAGGGTGAGCTACAATGAGCAGTTCTTC. Translating gives CASSPRVSYNEQFF.